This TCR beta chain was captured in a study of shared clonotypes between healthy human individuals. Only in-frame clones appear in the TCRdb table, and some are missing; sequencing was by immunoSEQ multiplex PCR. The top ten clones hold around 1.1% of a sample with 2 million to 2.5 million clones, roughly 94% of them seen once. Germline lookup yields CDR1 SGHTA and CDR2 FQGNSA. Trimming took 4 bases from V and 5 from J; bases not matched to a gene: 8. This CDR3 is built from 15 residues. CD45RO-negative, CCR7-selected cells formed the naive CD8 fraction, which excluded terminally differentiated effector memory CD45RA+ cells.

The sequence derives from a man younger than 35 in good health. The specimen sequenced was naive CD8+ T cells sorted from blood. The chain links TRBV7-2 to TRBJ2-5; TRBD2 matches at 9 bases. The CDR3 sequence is CASSSIGTSSETQYF. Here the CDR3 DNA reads TGTGCCAGCAGCTCGATAGGGACTAGCTCTGAGACCCAGTACTTC.